The 23 T cell receptor beta chains given below trace back to one sample, sequenced in a study of T cell responses to AZD1222 COVID-19 vaccine. Sequenced by immunoSEQ multiplex PCR; TCRdb stores in-frame clones only, minus some. The repertoire holds about 110,000 clones, with about 90% as singletons. Material: peripheral blood, obtained 28 days after the second AZD1222 dose. The receptor set was obtained from an adult who received the AZD1222 COVID-19 vaccine.

The gene calls are TRBV15 and TRBJ2-5; the D gene is possibly TRBD2 (5 bases). This CDR3 is built from 16 residues. The ends were cut back, 0 bases at V and 2 bases at J, with 13 bases in the middle. CDR1 and CDR2 (germline): LNHNV, YYDKDF (reference sequence). CDR3 sequence reads: CATSRDQAVGQETQYF. CDR3 coding DNA: TGTGCCACCAGCAGAGATCAAGCGGTTGGGCAAGAGACCCAGTACTTC.

The chain uses TRBV11-1 and TRBJ1-2; TRBD1 matches at 7 bases. Germline V CDR1 and CDR2: SGHAT, FQDESV (reference sequence). The junction had 10 bases not matched to a gene; V was cut back by 3 bases and J by 6 bases. This CDR3 has 15 residues. In DNA form, the CDR3 reads TGTGCCAGCAGCTTCGCAGGGGGGACCGTGGATGGCTACACCTTC. It codes for CASSFAGGTVDGYTF.

The V call is TRBV27, the J call TRBJ1-1; 7 bases align to TRBD1. The length of the CDR3 is 15 residues. Losses at the gene ends were 7 bases for V and 5 bases for J; bases not matched to a gene: 13. In germline, CDR1 is MNHEY, CDR2 SMNVEV (reference sequence). CDR3: CASTGILQGNTEAFF. DNA for the CDR3: TGTGCCAGCACTGGGATCCTACAGGGGAATACTGAAGCTTTCTTT.

The chain couples TRBV23-1 to TRBJ1-1; no clear D. TRBV23-1 counts as an open reading frame of uncertain function. The V and J ends lost 8 bases and 8 bases respectively, with 12 bases between them. The CDR3 has 11 amino acids. The CDR3 region has the DNA TGCGCCAGCCCGTGGGGAGGAGAAGCTTTCTTT. This translates into CASPWGGEAFF.

The chain joins TRBV10-3 to TRBJ1-6; 8 positions agree with TRBD1. Germline assignment: CDR1 ENHRY and CDR2 SYGVKD. Trimming removed 6 bases from V and 6 bases from J; junction bases left unmatched: 4. CDR3 length: 14 amino acids. The DNA of the CDR3 is TGTGCCATCAGGCAGGGGGCGCTTAATTCACCCCTCCACTTT. This sequence encodes CAIRQGALNSPLHF.

The rearrangement joins TRBV18 to TRBJ1-1; D may be TRBD1 (5 bases). V was cut by 1 base and J by 5 bases, with 11 bases left in between. The CDR3 totals 14 residues. Germline values: CDR1 KGHSH, CDR2 LQKENI. This CDR3 is CASSPREGKTEAFF. CDR3 coding DNA: TGTGCCAGCTCACCACGGGAGGGGAAGACTGAAGCTTTCTTT.

The V and J genes are TRBV11-2 and TRBJ2-5; TRBD1 aligns across 9 bases. The germline gives CDR1 SGHAT, CDR2 FQNNGV. Losses at the gene ends were 8 bases for V and 5 bases for J; bases not matched to a gene: 6. This CDR3 region has 13 residues. CDR3 DNA: TGTGCCAGCGGAACAGGGGGCGAGGAGACCCAGTACTTC. Amino acids: CASGTGGEETQYF.

The V and J genes are TRBV7-8 and TRBJ1-2, with 7 bases lining up with TRBD1. CDR1 and CDR2 (germline): SGHVS, FQNEAQ. There are 16 residues in the CDR3. Trimming took 1 base from V and 6 from J; bases not matched to a gene: 11. In DNA form, the CDR3 reads TGTGCCAGCAGCTTAGGGGTATTGGGGCAGGGGGATGGCTACACCTTC. This translates into CASSLGVLGQGDGYTF.

The V gene is TRBV7-2, the J gene TRBJ1-6; D not certain. Trimming shortened V by 3 bases and J by 5 bases, and 5 bases separated the two germline ends. From germline, CDR1 is SGHTA and CDR2 FQGNSA. The CDR3 consists of 13 residues. In DNA form, the CDR3 reads TGTGCCAGCAGCTTGGAAAATAATTCACCCCTCCACTTT. Translating it yields CASSLENNSPLHF. The whole variable domain, filled in from reference TRBV7-2 and TRBJ1-6, reads GAGVSQSPSNKVTEKGKDVELRCDPISGHTALYWYRQSLGQGLEFLIYFQGNSAPDKSGLPSDRFSAERTGGSVSTLTIQRTQQEDSAVYLCASSLENNSPLHFGNGTRLTVT.

The V call is TRBV9, the J call TRBJ1-3; D is ambiguous. The V and J ends lost 0 bases and 7 bases respectively, with 14 bases between them. Germline V gene lookup returns CDR1 SGDLS and CDR2 YYNGEE. CDR3 size: 15 residues. CDR3 nucleotide sequence: TGTGCCAGCAGCGTAGAGGGCGGCGCCGGGAACACCATATATTTT. It encodes CASSVEGGAGNTIYF. Based on the CDR3 plus reference TRBV9 and TRBJ1-3, the full variable domain is DSGVTQTPKHLITATGQRVTLRCSPRSGDLSVYWYQQSLDQGLQFLIQYYNGEERAKGNILERFSAQQFPDLHSELNLSSLELGDSALYFCASSVEGGAGNTIYFGEGSWLTVV.

The chain carries TRBV11-1 and TRBJ2-1; maybe TRBD1 (6 bases). Trimming left V 1 base short and J 3 bases short, with 13 bases between. The germline CDR1 and CDR2 sequences are SGHAT and FQDESV (reference sequence). The CDR3 is 16 amino acids. Here the CDR3 reads CASSLESTGYYNEQFF. The CDR3 nucleotides are TGTGCCAGCAGCTTAGAGTCCACAGGGTACTACAATGAGCAGTTCTTC.

The chain combines TRBV27 with TRBJ1-2; 8 bases are a match to TRBD1. The germline gives CDR1 MNHEY, CDR2 SMNVEV (reference sequence). J gave up 4 bases and V 2 bases, and 6 bases lay outside the gene matches. The CDR3 is made up of 15 amino acids. The CDR3 coding sequence is TGTGCCAGCAGTTTACAGGGGGCGCCTTTCTATGGCTACACCTTC. Protein: CASSLQGAPFYGYTF.

The chain combines TRBV19 with TRBJ1-1; 7 nucleotides align to TRBD1. The ends lost 2 bases at V and 5 bases at J; junction bases unmatched: 8. In germline, CDR1 is LNHDA, CDR2 SQIVND (reference sequence). This CDR3 is 15 amino acids long. The CDR3 reads CASSIPGQWGTEAFF. The CDR3 nucleotides read TGTGCCAGTAGTATACCGGGACAGTGGGGGACTGAAGCTTTCTTT.

V is TRBV28 and J is TRBJ1-3, with 11 positions matching TRBD1. This CDR3 comprises 16 residues. Germline CDR1 is MDHEN and CDR2 is SYDVKM. Unmatched junction bases numbered 8, after V lost 7 bases and J lost 3 bases. The CDR3 DNA follows: TGTGCCAGCATTTCAGGACAGGGGGCTTTTGGAAACACCATATATTTT. Its protein is CASISGQGAFGNTIYF.

This chain links TRBV9 with TRBJ1-2; TRBD1 agrees at 8 bases. The germline gives CDR1 SGDLS, CDR2 YYNGEE. After removal of 0 bases from V and 6 bases from J, the junction contained 4 bases not matched to a gene. The CDR3 has 14 amino acids. CDR3 region: CASSVGTGINGYTF. The CDR3 coding sequence is TGTGCCAGCAGCGTAGGGACAGGGATTAATGGCTACACCTTC.

This clone was detected a few times. Here the CDR3 DNA reads TGTGCCAGCAGCCAAAGGTGGGGGGATAATTCACCCCTCCACTTT. Translation gives CASSQRWGDNSPLHF. The V gene is TRBV9, the J gene TRBJ1-6; tentatively, D is TRBD1 (5 bases). CDR1 SGDLS and CDR2 YYNGEE come from the germline V gene. V lost 4 bases and J 5 bases, leaving 13 bases between the germline ends. The CDR3 is made up of 15 amino acids. The variable domain in full, completed from reference TRBV9 and TRBJ1-6, reads DSGVTQTPKHLITATGQRVTLRCSPRSGDLSVYWYQQSLDQGLQFLIQYYNGEERAKGNILERFSAQQFPDLHSELNLSSLELGDSALYFCASSQRWGDNSPLHFGNGTRLTVT.

This rearrangement joins TRBV7-6 to TRBJ1-5; TRBD1 is a possible D gene (6 bases). With 5 bases removed from V and 1 base from J, the gap between germline ends came to 9 bases. CDR3 length: 14 residues. Germline CDR1 reads SGHVS; CDR2 reads FNYEAQ. The CDR3 DNA sequence: TGTGCCAGCAGCCCTAGGGGGAGCAATCAGCCCCAGCATTTT. This gives the protein CASSPRGSNQPQHF.

The rearrangement uses TRBV9 and TRBJ2-3; the match to TRBD2 covers 9 bases. The CDR3 is made up of 15 amino acids. Germline V gene lookup returns CDR1 SGDLS and CDR2 YYNGEE. The V and J ends lost 3 bases and 2 bases, in that order; junction bases with no gene match: 4. The CDR3 DNA follows: TGTGCCAGCAGCGCTAGCGGGGATCCCACAGATACGCAGTATTTT. Its translation is CASSASGDPTDTQYF.

This chain links TRBV27 with TRBJ1-6, with no clear D. The V end was cut by 0 bases, the J end by 8 bases, with 8 bases between. Germline-derived CDR1 and CDR2 are MNHEY and SMNVEV (reference sequence). This CDR3 has 14 amino acids. CDR3 protein: CASSLSPADSPLHF. CDR3 DNA sequence: TGTGCCAGCAGTTTATCGCCAGCGGATTCACCCCTCCACTTT.

This chain connects TRBV2 to TRBJ1-4; D remains unclear. The CDR3 is 15 amino acids. Germline lookup yields CDR1 SNHLY and CDR2 FYNNEI. V was cut by 7 bases and J by 0 bases, with 12 bases left in between. CDR3 region: CASTTTPATNEKLFF. CDR3 DNA: TGTGCCAGCACGACAACACCAGCAACTAATGAAAAACTGTTTTTT.

This clone was seen only once. The CDR3: CASSLGDGTSREQFF. The DNA of the CDR3 is TGTGCCAGCAGCTTAGGAGACGGGACTAGCCGTGAGCAGTTCTTC. The chain employs TRBV7-9 and TRBJ2-1, with 9 bases aligning to TRBD2. This CDR3 has 15 amino acids. Unmatched junction bases numbered 7, after V lost 1 base and J lost 9 bases. Germline V gene data show CDR1 as SEHNR and CDR2 as FQNEAQ (reference sequence).

The chain recombines TRBV5-6 with TRBJ1-2; TRBD1 is a possible D gene (5 bases). CDR3 length equals 14 residues. V lost 4 bases to trimming and J lost 5 bases, with 15 bases between them. Germline loops: CDR1 SGHDT, CDR2 YYEEEE. The CDR3 loop is CASSGAGTEYGYTF. The CDR3 coding sequence is TGTGCCAGCAGCGGCGCCGGGACGGAGTATGGCTACACCTTC.

The DNA for the CDR3 is TGTGCCAGCAGCCGAGACGGCATGTACGAGCAGTACTTC. This sequence encodes CASSRDGMYEQYF. The chain uses TRBV3-1 (or the pseudogene TRBV3-2) and TRBJ2-7; D is unresolved. The CDR3 is 13 amino acids. Germline assignment: CDR1 LGHDT and CDR2 YNNKEL (reference sequence). V was shortened by 4 bases and J by 4 bases, with 11 bases between the two germline ends.